A single TCR beta chain is shown here with its context. What it binds is not known. These data originate in a study of CD8+CD57+ T cells in acquired aplastic anemia. Study as a whole: Sorted CD4+ and CD8+ cells yielded roughly 3.4 ug of DNA on average.

Points from the study as a whole: Researchers report that twenty-nine CD8+ CDR3 sequences appeared in both patients and controls. Patients and controls were not found to differ significantly in CD8+ Simpson's diversity.

The CDR3 totals 13 residues. V lost 3 bases and J lost 4, with 9 bases in between. TCR beta VDJ and CDR3 profiling used genomic DNA as template. From the reads, TCRdb called clonotypes with MiXCR, one entry per CDR3 protein. The data hold about 150,000 distinct CDR3 sequences, with about half observed a single time. Whoever was chosen for sequencing had shown CD8+CD57+ cell expansion by flow cytometry. Patients were therapy-naive when their blood was sampled. The sample comprised sorted CD4+, CD8+, or CD8+CD57+ T cells (not recorded which) from PBMCs. This sequence originates from a human donor with aplastic anemia. The V call is TRBV12-3 or TRBV12-4, the J call TRBJ1-2; the D is unclear. CDR3 loop: CASSLVGRYGYTF. CDR3 nucleotides: TGTGCCAGCAGTTTGGTCGGGCGCTATGGCTACACCTTC.